These T cell receptor beta chains were read from a single sample in a study of cytomegalovirus exposure and HLA in healthy donors. The assay was immunoSEQ multiplex PCR, and TCRdb's table has in-frame clones only and misses some. The sample lists roughly 120,000 clones; 76% were seen once. Sequencing input: PBMCs. The receptors were sampled from a middle-aged man in good health and CMV-seronegative. CDR3s include the opening cysteine and the closing phenylalanine or tryptophan. A D gene is named only where the DNA matches it firmly. The size entry is marked missing in some rows and otherwise reads once, few, many or a size class.

TRBD2 TRBJ2-7 TRBV7-2 NA TGTGCCAGCAGAGTAGCGGGGGCCTACGAGCAGTACTTC CASRVAGAYEQYF
NA TRBJ1-1 TRBV6-1 NA TGTGCCAGCCGACAGTCGAACACTGAAGCTTTCTTT CASRQSNTEAFF
NA TRBJ2-3 TRBV28 few TGTGCCAGCAGTTCCTACCTACATACGCAGTATTTT CASSSYLHTQYF
NA TRBJ1-1 TRBV28 NA TGTGCCAGCAGTTTTGAACAGGGCAACACTGAAGCTTTCTTT CASSFEQGNTEAFF
NA TRBJ1-5 TRBV6-5 once TGTGCCAGCAGGGCCACGTTTTATAGCAATCAGCCCCAGCATTTT CASRATFYSNQPQHF
NA TRBJ1-1 TRBV7-2 few TGTGCCAGCAGCTTAGATCACGGGGGGGGCGCGGTTGAAGCTTTCTTT CASSLDHGGGAVEAFF
TRBD2 TRBJ2-5 TRBV7-9 NA TGTGCCAGCAGCCCCGGGACTAGCGGGGAGACCCAGTACTTC CASSPGTSGETQYF
NA TRBJ2-5 TRBV19 NA TGTGCCAGTAGTCCGAACCGGGACGGAGGGGAGACCCAGTACTTC CASSPNRDGGETQYF
TRBD2 TRBJ2-5 TRBV29-1 few TGCAGCGTTGGTTTAGCGGGGGGGAGAGAGACCCAGTACTTC CSVGLAGGRETQYF
NA TRBJ1-1 TRBV7-9 NA TGTGCCAGCAGCCCAGACGTAAGCAGGACTGAAGCTTTCTTT CASSPDVSRTEAFF
NA TRBJ1-3 TRBV9 few TGTGCCAGCAGCGTAGATAGCTCTGGAAACACCATATATTTT CASSVDSSGNTIYF
TRBD1 TRBJ2-3 TRBV5-6 NA TGTGCCAGCAGCGGAGGGACAGGGGGTAGCACAGATACGCAGTATTTT CASSGGTGGSTDTQYF
TRBD1 TRBJ1-2 TRBV4-2 few TGTGCCAGCAGCCAAGATGGGGGGACAGGCGAGATCTATGGCTACACCTTC CASSQDGGTGEIYGYTF
NA TRBJ1-1 TRBV4-2 NA TGTGCCAGCACCCGGGGGGGGAACACTGAAGCTTTCTTT CASTRGGNTEAFF
NA TRBJ1-2 TRBV5-1 NA TGCGCTAGCAGCTTGGTTCAGGGGTCCGGCTACACCTTC CASSLVQGSGYTF
NA TRBJ1-1 TRBV7-2 NA TGTGCCAGCAGCTTAGATCCAGGGCCGAACACTGAAGCTTTCTTT CASSLDPGPNTEAFF
TRBD2 TRBJ2-1 TRBV14 NA TGTGCCAGCAGCCCCTTAGGCCGGGGGGGCCTAAATGAGCAGTTCTTC CASSPLGRGGLNEQFF
NA TRBJ1-4 TRBV7-3 NA TGTGCCAGCAGCTTAACGGGAGAGAAAGGGGAAAAACTGTTTTTT CASSLTGEKGEKLFF
TRBD2 TRBJ2-7 TRBV7-9 once TGTTCCAGCAGCTCTCGGACTAGCGGGGGGACGGGAGCGTACGAGCAGTACTTC CSSSSRTSGGTGAYEQYF
NA TRBJ1-2 TRBV18 NA TGTGCCAGCTTTCTGTCCAGCGAGTATGGCTACACCTTC CASFLSSEYGYTF
NA TRBJ2-3 TRBV7-2 NA TGTGCCAGCAGTTTGGGACTTTCCACAGATACGCAGTATTTT CASSLGLSTDTQYF
TRBD2 TRBJ2-3 TRBV7-3 once TGTGCCAGCAGCTTCGCTAGCGGGGGCGGGGATACGCAGTATTTT CASSFASGGGDTQYF
TRBD1 TRBJ1-1 TRBV5-1 NA TGCGCCAGCACCATAGGGACAGTGAACACTGAAGCTTTCTTT CASTIGTVNTEAFF
NA TRBJ2-3 TRBV5-4 NA TGTGCCAGCAGCGTGAATGGGGTAGCGACAGATACGCAGTATTTT CASSVNGVATDTQYF
NA TRBJ1-1 TRBV5-4 few TGTGCCAGCAGCAGGGACACCGCGAACACTGAAGCTTTCTTT CASSRDTANTEAFF
NA TRBJ1-5 TRBV18 NA TGTGCCAGCTCACCCGGCCGAGGGTTGGGCAATCAGCCCCAGCATTTT CASSPGRGLGNQPQHF
TRBD1 TRBJ1-1 TRBV28 NA TGTGCCAGCAGTAAGGGTCCGGGACAGGGTAGGACTGAAGCTTTCTTT CASSKGPGQGRTEAFF
NA TRBJ2-1 TRBV5-1 few TGCGCCAGCAGCTTGGCCCCAGGCGACAGACTCCTCTCCTACAATGAGCAGTTCTTC CASSLAPGDRLLSYNEQFF
NA TRBJ2-7 TRBV5-1 medium-sized TGCGCCACCTGCCGTGACACCTCTATGGACGAGCAGTACTTC CATCRDTSMDEQYF
TRBD2 TRBJ2-2 TRBV19 NA TGTGCCAGTATTTCTCCGCCGGGACTAGGGACCGGGGAGCTGTTTTTT CASISPPGLGTGELFF
TRBD1 TRBJ1-1 TRBV5-4 NA TGTGCCAGCAGTACTCAGGGGGTGAACACTGAAGCTTTCTTT CASSTQGVNTEAFF
NA TRBJ2-5 TRBV19 few TGTGCCAGTCAGGGTTTTAGGGAGACCCAGTACTTC CASQGFRETQYF
TRBD2 TRBJ2-7 TRBV9 NA TGTGCCAGCAGCGTAGCTAGCGGGGAGGTCTACGAGCAGTACTTC CASSVASGEVYEQYF
TRBD1 TRBJ1-3 TRBV5-5 NA TGTGCCAGCAGCAATTCCCCGGGACAGGGGGCTTCGGGAAACACCATATATTTT CASSNSPGQGASGNTIYF
NA TRBJ1-2 TRBV7-9 NA TGTTCCAGCACCGCCTCTTCAGGGCTAGGGGGCTACACCTTC CSSTASSGLGGYTF
NA TRBJ1-1 TRBV29-1 NA TGCAGCGTCGAACAGGGCATGAACACTGAAGCTTTCTTT CSVEQGMNTEAFF
NA TRBJ1-6 TRBV6-1 NA TGTGCCAGCATGGAGGGTATCGGTTCACCCCTCCACTTT CASMEGIGSPLHF
NA TRBJ2-3 TRBV2 NA TGTGCCAGCGGCAGGGACTCCCGCAGCGCCCAGTATTTT CASGRDSRSAQYF
NA TRBJ2-4 TRBV7-3 NA TGTGCCAGCAGCTCCCCCCCCCGGGACAAACAAAACATTCAGTACTTC CASSSPPRDKQNIQYF
TRBD1 TRBJ1-2 TRBV5-1 NA TGCGCCAGCAGCTTAGACAGGGCTGCCTATGGCTACACCTTC CASSLDRAAYGYTF
NA TRBJ2-5 TRBV4-1 NA TGCGCCAGCAGCCGGACGGCGGGGGAGACCCAGTACTTC CASSRTAGETQYF
TRBD1 TRBJ2-3 TRBV11-3 NA TGTGCCAGCAGCCCCCCCGGCAGGGGGACAGATACGCAGTATTTT CASSPPGRGTDTQYF
TRBD1 TRBJ1-4 TRBV2 NA TGTGCCAGCAGTGAGGGACAGGGTGGGGTGGAAAAACTGTTTTTT CASSEGQGGVEKLFF
NA TRBJ1-5 TRBV19 few TGTGCCAGTAGTATAGGCGGCGGCTACGCCCATCAGCCCCAGCATTTT CASSIGGGYAHQPQHF
NA TRBJ2-5 TRBV2 NA TGTGCCAGCAGTGAAAAAAGGGGAAGCCAAGAGACCCAGTACTTC CASSEKRGSQETQYF
NA TRBJ1-2 TRBV4-1 NA TGCGCCAGCAGCCAAGGGTACGGGAATGGCTACACCTTC CASSQGYGNGYTF
TRBD2 TRBJ2-3 TRBV4-2 NA TGTGCCAGCAGCAAAAATAGCGGGGGGGCCTTAGATACGCAGTATTTT CASSKNSGGALDTQYF
NA TRBJ2-6 TRBV6-4 once TGTGCCAGCAGTGAAGTGGCATCTCGCTCTGGGGCCAACGTCCTGACTTTC CASSEVASRSGANVLTF
TRBD2 TRBJ2-2 TRBV5-1 few TGCGCCAGCAGCTTGGTGTCTAGCGGGGCTCCCGGGGAGCTGTTTTTT CASSLVSSGAPGELFF
TRBD1 TRBJ1-2 TRBV9 NA TGTGCCAGCAGCCCATCGGGACAGGGTTTGGCTGGCTACACCTTC CASSPSGQGLAGYTF
TRBD1 TRBJ2-2 TRBV4-1 NA TGCGCCAGCAGCCAAGAAGGGACAGTAAACACCGGGGAGCTGTTTTTT CASSQEGTVNTGELFF
NA TRBJ1-3 TRBV5-4 NA TGTGCCAGCAGCTTGGTCGGGGATTACTCTGGAAACACCATATATTTT CASSLVGDYSGNTIYF
NA TRBJ2-1 TRBV2 NA TGTGCCATCGGACAAAGCTCCTACAATGAGCAGTTCTTC CAIGQSSYNEQFF
NA TRBJ2-1 TRBV5-4 NA TGTGCCAGCAGCTGGAGAGGCGGGATCTCCTACAATGAGCAGTTCTTC CASSWRGGISYNEQFF
TRBD2 TRBJ2-3 TRBV7-9 NA TGTGCCAGCAGCCCCGGACTAGCGGGGGCAGATACGCAGTATTTT CASSPGLAGADTQYF
TRBD2 TRBJ2-1 TRBV7-9 NA TGTGCCAGCAGCTCGGGACTAGCGATAAATGAGCAGTTCTTC CASSSGLAINEQFF
TRBD1 TRBJ2-2 TRBV5-8 NA TGTGCCAGCAGCCGGACAGGGCCGGCGGACGGGGAGCTGTTTTTT CASSRTGPADGELFF